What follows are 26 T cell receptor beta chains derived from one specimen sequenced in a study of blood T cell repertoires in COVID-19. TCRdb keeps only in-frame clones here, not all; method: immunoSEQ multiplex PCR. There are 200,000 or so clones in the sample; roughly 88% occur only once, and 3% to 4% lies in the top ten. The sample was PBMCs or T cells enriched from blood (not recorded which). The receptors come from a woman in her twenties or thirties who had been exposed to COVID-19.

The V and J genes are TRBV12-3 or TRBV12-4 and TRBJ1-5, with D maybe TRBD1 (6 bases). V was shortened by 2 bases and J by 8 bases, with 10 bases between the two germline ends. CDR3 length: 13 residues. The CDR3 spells CASSLYQGKPQHF. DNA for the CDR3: TGTGCCAGCAGTTTATATCAGGGGAAGCCCCAGCATTTT.

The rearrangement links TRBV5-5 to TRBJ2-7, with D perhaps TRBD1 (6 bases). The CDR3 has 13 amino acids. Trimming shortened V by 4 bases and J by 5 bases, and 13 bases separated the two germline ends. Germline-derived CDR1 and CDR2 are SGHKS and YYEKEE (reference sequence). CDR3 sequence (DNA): TGTGCCAGCAGCATGACAGGTAACGACGAGCAGTACTTC. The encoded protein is CASSMTGNDEQYF. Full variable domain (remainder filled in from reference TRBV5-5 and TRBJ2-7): DAGVTQSPTHLIKTRGQQVTLRCSPISGHKSVSWYQQVLGQGPQFIFQYYEKEERGRGNFPDRFSARQFPNYSSELNVNALLLGDSALYLCASSMTGNDEQYFGPGTRLTVT.

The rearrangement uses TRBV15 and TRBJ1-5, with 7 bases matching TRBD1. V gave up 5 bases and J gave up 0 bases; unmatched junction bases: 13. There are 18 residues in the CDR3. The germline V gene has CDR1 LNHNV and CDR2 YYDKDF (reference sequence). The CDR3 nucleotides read TGTGCCACCAGCCCAACTTGGGACAGCCATTATAGCAATCAGCCCCAGCATTTT. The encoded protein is CATSPTWDSHYSNQPQHF.

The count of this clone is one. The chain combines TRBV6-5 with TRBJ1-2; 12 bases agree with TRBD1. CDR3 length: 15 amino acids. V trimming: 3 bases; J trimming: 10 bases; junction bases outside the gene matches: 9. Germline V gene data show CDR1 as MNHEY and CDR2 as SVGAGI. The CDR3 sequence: CASSYSPGQGAVYTF. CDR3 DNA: TGTGCCAGCAGTTATTCCCCGGGACAGGGGGCTGTCTACACCTTC.

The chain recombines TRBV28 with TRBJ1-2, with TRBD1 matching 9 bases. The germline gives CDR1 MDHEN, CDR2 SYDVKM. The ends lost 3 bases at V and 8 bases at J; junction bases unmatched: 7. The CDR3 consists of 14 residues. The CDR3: CASSLAGQGGGYTF. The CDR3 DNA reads TGTGCCAGCAGTTTGGCGGGACAGGGTGGCGGCTACACCTTC.

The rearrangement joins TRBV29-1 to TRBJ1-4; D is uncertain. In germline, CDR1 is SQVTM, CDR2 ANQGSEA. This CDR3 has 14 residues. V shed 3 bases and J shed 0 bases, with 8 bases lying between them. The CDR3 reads CSVDPGATNEKLFF. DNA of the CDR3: TGCAGCGTTGATCCCGGTGCAACTAATGAAAAACTGTTTTTT.

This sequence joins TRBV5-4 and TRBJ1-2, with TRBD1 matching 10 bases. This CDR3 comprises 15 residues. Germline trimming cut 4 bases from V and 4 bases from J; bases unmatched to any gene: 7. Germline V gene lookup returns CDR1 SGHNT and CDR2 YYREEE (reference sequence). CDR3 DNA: TGTGCCAGCAGCCCGGGACAGGGGAGAGGCTATGGCTACACCTTC. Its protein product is CASSPGQGRGYGYTF.

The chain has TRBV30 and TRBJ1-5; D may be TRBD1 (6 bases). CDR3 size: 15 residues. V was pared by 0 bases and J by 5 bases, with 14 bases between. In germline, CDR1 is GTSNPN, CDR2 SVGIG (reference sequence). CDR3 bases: TGTGCCTGGAGTGTAGCAGGGGAAGAATATCAGCCCCAGCATTTT. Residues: CAWSVAGEEYQPQHF. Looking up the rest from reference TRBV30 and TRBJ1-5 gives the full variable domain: SQTIHQWPATLVQPVGSPLSLECTVEGTSNPNLYWYRQAAGRGLQLLFYSVGIGQISSEVPQNLSASRPQDRQFILSSKKLLLSDSGFYLCAWSVAGEEYQPQHFGDGTRLSIL.

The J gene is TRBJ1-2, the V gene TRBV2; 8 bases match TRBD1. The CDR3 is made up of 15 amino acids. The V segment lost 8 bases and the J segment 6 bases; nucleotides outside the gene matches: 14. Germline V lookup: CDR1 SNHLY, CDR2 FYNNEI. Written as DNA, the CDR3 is TGTGCCAGCCCGGGACAGGTCGGGTTGGTTAATGGCTACACCTTC. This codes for CASPGQVGLVNGYTF.

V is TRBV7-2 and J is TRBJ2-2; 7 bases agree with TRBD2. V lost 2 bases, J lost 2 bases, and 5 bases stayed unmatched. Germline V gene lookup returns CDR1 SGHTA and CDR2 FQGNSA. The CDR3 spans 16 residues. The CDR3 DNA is TGTGCCAGCAGCTTAAAAGGGACTACTAACACCGGGGAGCTGTTTTTT. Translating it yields CASSLKGTTNTGELFF.

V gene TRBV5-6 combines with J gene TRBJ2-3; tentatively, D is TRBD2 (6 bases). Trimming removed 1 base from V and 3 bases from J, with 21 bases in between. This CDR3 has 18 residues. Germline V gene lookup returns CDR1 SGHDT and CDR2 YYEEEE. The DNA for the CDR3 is TGTGCCAGCAGCTTGTTTCTTGGACCTAGCGCACAGACAGATACGCAGTATTTT. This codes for CASSLFLGPSAQTDTQYF.

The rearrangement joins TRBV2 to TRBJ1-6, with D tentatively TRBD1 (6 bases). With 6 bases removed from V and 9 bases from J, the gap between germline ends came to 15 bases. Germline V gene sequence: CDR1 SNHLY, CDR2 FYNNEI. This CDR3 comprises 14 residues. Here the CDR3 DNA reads TGTGCCAGCAGAGCCCCAGGGGCTTCTTCACCCCTCCACTTT. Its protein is CASRAPGASSPLHF.

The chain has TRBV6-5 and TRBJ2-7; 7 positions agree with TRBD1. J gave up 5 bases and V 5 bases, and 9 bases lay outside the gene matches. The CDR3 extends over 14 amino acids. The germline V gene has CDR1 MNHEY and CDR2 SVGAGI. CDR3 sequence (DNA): TGTGCCAGCAGTCCCGACAGGGTAACCCACGAGCAGTACTTC. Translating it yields CASSPDRVTHEQYF.

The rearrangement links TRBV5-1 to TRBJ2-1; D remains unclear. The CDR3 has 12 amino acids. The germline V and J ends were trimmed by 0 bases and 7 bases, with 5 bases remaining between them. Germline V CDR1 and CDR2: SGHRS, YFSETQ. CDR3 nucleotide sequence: TGCGCCAGCAGCTTGGATCTTAATGAGCAGTTCTTC. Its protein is CASSLDLNEQFF.

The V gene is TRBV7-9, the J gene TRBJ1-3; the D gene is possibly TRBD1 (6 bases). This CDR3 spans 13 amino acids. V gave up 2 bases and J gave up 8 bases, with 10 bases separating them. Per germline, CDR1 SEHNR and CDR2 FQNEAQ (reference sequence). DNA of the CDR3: TGTGCCAGCAGCTTAACAGGGCTTGACACCATATATTTT. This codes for CASSLTGLDTIYF.

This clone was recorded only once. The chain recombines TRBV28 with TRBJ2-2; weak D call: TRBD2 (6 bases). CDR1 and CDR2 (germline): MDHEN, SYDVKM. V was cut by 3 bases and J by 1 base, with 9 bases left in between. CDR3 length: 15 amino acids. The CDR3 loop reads CASSLGGLNTGELFF. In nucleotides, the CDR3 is TGTGCCAGCAGTTTGGGGGGATTGAACACCGGGGAGCTGTTTTTT.

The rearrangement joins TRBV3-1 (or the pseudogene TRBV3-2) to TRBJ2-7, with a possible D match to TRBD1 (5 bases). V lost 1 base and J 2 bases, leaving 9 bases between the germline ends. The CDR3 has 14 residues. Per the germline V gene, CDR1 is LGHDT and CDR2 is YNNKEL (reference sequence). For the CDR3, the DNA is TGTGCCAGCAGCCAAGGACAGTACCCCTACGAGCAGTACTTC. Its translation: CASSQGQYPYEQYF.

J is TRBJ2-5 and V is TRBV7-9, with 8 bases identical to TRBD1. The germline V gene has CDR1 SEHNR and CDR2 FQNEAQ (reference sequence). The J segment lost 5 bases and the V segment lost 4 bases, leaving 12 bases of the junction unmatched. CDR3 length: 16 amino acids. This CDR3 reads CASSSWTQGAWETQYF. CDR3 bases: TGTGCCAGCAGCTCTTGGACCCAGGGGGCGTGGGAGACCCAGTACTTC.

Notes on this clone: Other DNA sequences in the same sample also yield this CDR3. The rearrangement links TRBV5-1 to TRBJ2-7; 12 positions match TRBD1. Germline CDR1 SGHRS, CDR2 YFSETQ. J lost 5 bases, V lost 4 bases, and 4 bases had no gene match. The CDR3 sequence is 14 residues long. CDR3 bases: TGCGCCAGCAGCCTGGGACAGGGGGCCGACGAGCAGTACTTC. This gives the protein CASSLGQGADEQYF.

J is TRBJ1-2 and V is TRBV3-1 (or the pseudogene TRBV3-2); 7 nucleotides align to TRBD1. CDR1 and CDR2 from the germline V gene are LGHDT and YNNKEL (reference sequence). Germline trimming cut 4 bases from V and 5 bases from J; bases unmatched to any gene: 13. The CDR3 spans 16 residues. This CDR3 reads CASSPLTGSVVYGYTF. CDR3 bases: TGTGCCAGCAGCCCCTTGACAGGGAGTGTAGTGTATGGCTACACCTTC.

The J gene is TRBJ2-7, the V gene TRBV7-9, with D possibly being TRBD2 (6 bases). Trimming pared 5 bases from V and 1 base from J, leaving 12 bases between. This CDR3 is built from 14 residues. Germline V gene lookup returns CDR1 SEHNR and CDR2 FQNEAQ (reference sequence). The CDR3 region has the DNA TGTGCCAGCAGCCCTGGGACTTGGTCCTACGAGCAGTACTTC. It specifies CASSPGTWSYEQYF.

CDR3 sequence reads: CASSQVSSGRGGDTQYF. CDR3 in DNA: TGTGCCAGCAGCCAAGTTTCTAGCGGGAGAGGGGGAGATACGCAGTATTTT. J is TRBJ2-3 and V is TRBV3-1 (or the pseudogene TRBV3-2); 10 nucleotides align to TRBD2. After removal of 1 base from V and 5 bases from J, the junction contained 9 bases not matched to a gene. Germline CDR1 reads LGHDT; CDR2 reads YNNKEL (reference sequence). The CDR3 sequence is 17 residues long.

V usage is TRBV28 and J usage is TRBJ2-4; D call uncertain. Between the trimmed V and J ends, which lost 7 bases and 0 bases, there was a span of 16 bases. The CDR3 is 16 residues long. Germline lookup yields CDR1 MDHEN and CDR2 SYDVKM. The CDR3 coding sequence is TGTGCCAGCACCCATTCTACACTACTAGCCAAAAACATTCAGTACTTC. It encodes CASTHSTLLAKNIQYF.

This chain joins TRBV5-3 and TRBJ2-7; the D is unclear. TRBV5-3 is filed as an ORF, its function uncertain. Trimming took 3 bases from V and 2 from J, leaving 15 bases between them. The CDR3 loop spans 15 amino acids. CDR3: CARSWWKREAYEQYF. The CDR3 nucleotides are TGTGCCAGAAGCTGGTGGAAACGAGAGGCCTACGAGCAGTACTTC.

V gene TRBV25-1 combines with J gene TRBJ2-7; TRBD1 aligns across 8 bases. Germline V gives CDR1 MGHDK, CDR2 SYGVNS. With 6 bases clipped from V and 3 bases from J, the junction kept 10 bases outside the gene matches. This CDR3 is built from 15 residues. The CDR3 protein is CASSSSGQGGYEQYF. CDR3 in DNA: TGTGCCAGCAGCAGCTCCGGACAGGGCGGCTACGAGCAGTACTTC.

CDR3 in amino acids: CASSLRGSPLHF. The CDR3 DNA is TGTGCCAGCAGCTTAAGGGGGTCACCCCTCCACTTT. The rearrangement joins TRBV5-8 to TRBJ1-6; D possibly corresponds to TRBD1 (6 bases). In germline, CDR1 is SGHTS, CDR2 YDEGEE. The CDR3 runs 12 residues. Trimming removed 2 bases at V and 10 bases at J, with 7 bases between.